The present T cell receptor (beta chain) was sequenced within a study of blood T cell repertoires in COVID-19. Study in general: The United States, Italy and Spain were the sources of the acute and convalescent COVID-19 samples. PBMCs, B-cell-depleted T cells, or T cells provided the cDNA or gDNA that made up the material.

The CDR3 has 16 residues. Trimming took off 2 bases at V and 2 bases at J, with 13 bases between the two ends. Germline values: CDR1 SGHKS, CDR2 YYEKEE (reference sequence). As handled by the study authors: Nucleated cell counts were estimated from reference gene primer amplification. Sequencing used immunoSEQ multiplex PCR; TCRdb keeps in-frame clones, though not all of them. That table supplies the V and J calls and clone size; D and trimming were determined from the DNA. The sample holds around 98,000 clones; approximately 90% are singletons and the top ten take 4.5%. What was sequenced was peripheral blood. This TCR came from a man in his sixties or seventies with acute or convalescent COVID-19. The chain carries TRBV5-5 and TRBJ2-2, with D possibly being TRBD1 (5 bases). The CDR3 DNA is TGTGCCAGCAGCTTTTACAGGATCGGTAACACCGGGGAGCTGTTTTTT. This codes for CASSFYRIGNTGELFF.